These 27 T cell receptor beta chains originate from one sample sequenced in a study of low-dose radiotherapy and immunotherapy resistance in tumors. Time point specified: after trial treatment. Treatment specified: LDRT plus nivolumab, ipilimumab, low-dose cyclophosphamide and aspirin (RACIN trial). Primers targeting TRAV and TRBV primed first-strand cDNA, covering alpha and beta chains. The authors amplified TCRs for about 20 PCR cycles with a constant-region primer and a V-primer adapter. TCRdb re-analysed the reads in MiXCR, keeping a single row per CDR3 protein. Altogether approximately 45,000 distinct CDR3 sequences are present, less than 30% being singletons, with the ten largest covering 9.5% to 13%. The sequencing used PBMCs, collected after low-dose radiotherapy plus immunotherapy. Receptors were obtained from a male donor with prostate cancer.

This clonotype came up many times. J is TRBJ2-1 and V is TRBV5-1, with 7 bases lining up with TRBD2. The CDR3 totals 15 residues. V gave up 0 bases and J gave up 8 bases; unmatched junction bases: 8. Germline lookup yields CDR1 SGHRS and CDR2 YFSETQ. The CDR3 here is CASSLDGGSVDEQFF. CDR3 DNA: TGCGCCAGCAGCTTGGACGGGGGGAGTGTGGATGAGCAGTTCTTC.

This clonotype was picked up many times. The V call is TRBV5-6, the J call TRBJ2-7, with TRBD1 matching over 9 bases. V dropped 4 bases and J dropped 0; count of bases not matched to a gene: 5. The length of the CDR3 is 15 residues. Germline V gene sequence: CDR1 SGHDT, CDR2 YYEEEE. The CDR3 reads CASSLPGQGSYEQYF. The CDR3 nucleotides read TGTGCCAGCAGCCTGCCGGGACAGGGCTCCTACGAGCAGTACTTC.

The V gene is TRBV20-1, the J gene TRBJ1-1; tentatively, D is TRBD1 (5 bases). The V and J ends lost 2 bases and 1 base respectively, with 5 bases between them. Germline-derived CDR1 and CDR2 are DFQATT and SNEGSKA (reference sequence). CDR3 size: 12 residues. The CDR3 nucleotides read TGCAGTGCTAGACAGGGGAACACTGAAGCTTTCTTT. The encoded protein is CSARQGNTEAFF.

A note on this clonotype: A far more abundant clone sits one base away, making this likely a read error. The chain combines TRBV13 with TRBJ2-7; no clear D gene. Trimming took off 4 bases at V and 3 bases at J, with 13 bases between the two ends. This CDR3 region has 14 residues. CDR1 is PRHDT and CDR2 is FYEKMQ in the germline V gene (reference sequence). The CDR3 DNA reads as TGTGCCAGCAGCTCAGGCGAAGTTAACTACGAGCAGTACTTC. The encoded protein is CASSSGEVNYEQYF.

On this clonotype itself: A far more abundant clone sits one base away, making this likely a read error. The chain joins TRBV19 to TRBJ2-7; D not resolved. Germline V CDR1 and CDR2: LNHDA, SQIVND (reference sequence). The CDR3 loop spans 15 amino acids. With 8 bases removed from V and 7 bases from J, the gap between germline ends came to 24 bases. The DNA of the CDR3 is TGTGCCAGTCCGCCCCGCCTGGGGTTTATGGATGAGCAGTACTTC. This translates into CASPPRLGFMDEQYF.

In its sample, this clonotype was seen a few times. The CDR3 protein is CSVGQINEQFF. The CDR3, as DNA: TGCAGCGTTGGCCAGATCAATGAGCAGTTCTTC. The chain employs TRBV29-1 and TRBJ2-1; D gene unclear. Germline-derived CDR1 and CDR2 are SQVTM and ANQGSEA. CDR3 length: 11 residues. Trimming took 4 bases from V and 6 from J, leaving 7 bases between them.

In this sample, this clonotype turned up many times. This chain links TRBV4-1 with TRBJ2-7; perhaps TRBD1 as D (7 bases). Deletions cut 5 bases from V and 2 bases from J, with 19 bases between. In germline, CDR1 is MGHRA, CDR2 YSYEKL. CDR3 length: 16 residues. The CDR3 coding sequence is TGCGCCAGCAGCTTCTACCCGACAGGGACTCCCTACGAGCAGTACTTC. It translates to CASSFYPTGTPYEQYF.

For this clonotype: The limits of the CDR3 on the DNA are not certain, so only TCRdb's listed CDR3 is given. The V call is TRBV6-5, the J call TRBJ2-2; the table calls TRBD2, which could not be checked here. The CDR3 is 14 residues long, counting both termini. Germline V CDR1 and CDR2: MNHEY, SVGAGI. The CDR3 region is CASRPRLTGELFFF.

This chain links TRBV5-1 with TRBJ2-3; TRBD2 agrees at 10 bases. The CDR3 contains 15 residues. Germline V lookup: CDR1 SGHRS, CDR2 YFSETQ. Trimming took 5 bases from V and 6 from J; bases not matched to a gene: 9. CDR3 in amino acids: CASSSGLAGVDTQYF. The CDR3 region has the DNA TGCGCCAGCAGTTCCGGGCTAGCGGGAGTGGATACGCAGTATTTT.

This clonotype was detected ten times or more. This chain uses TRBV20-1 with TRBJ1-6; possible D gene TRBD1, 5 bases. Germline CDR1 is DFQATT and CDR2 is SNEGSKA (reference sequence). The CDR3 is 15 residues long. The V and J ends lost 2 bases and 7 bases respectively, with 15 bases between them. The CDR3 spells CSARNGQGGNSPLHF. As DNA, the CDR3 is TGCAGTGCTAGAAACGGGCAGGGTGGCAATTCACCCCTCCACTTT.

As regards this clonotype: Given a far larger clone just one base away, this is likely a sequencing read error. The chain combines TRBV20-1 with TRBJ2-7; 16 bases agree with TRBD2. The CDR3 has 15 residues. Unmatched junction bases numbered 8, after V lost 5 bases and J lost 7 bases. The germline gives CDR1 DFQATT, CDR2 SNEGSKA (reference sequence). Here the CDR3 DNA reads TGCAGTGCTGGGGGGACTAGCGGGAGGGCCAATGAGCAGTACTTC. It codes for CSAGGTSGRANEQYF.

This clonotype was counted a few times. The CDR3 reads CASSLALSTDTQYF. CDR3 DNA: TGTGCCAGCAGTTTGGCCCTGAGCACAGATACGCAGTATTTT. The rearrangement uses TRBV27 and TRBJ2-3, with D unresolved. Trimming removed 3 bases from V and 0 bases from J, with 7 bases in between. From germline, CDR1 is MNHEY and CDR2 SMNVEV (reference sequence). The CDR3 is 14 residues long.

The chain joins TRBV6-1 to TRBJ1-5; D is possibly TRBD1 (6 bases). The ends were cut back, 6 bases at V and 0 bases at J, with 9 bases in the middle. The CDR3 consists of 14 residues. Germline V gene sequence: CDR1 MNHNS, CDR2 SASEGT. The CDR3 is CASSRQVSNQPQHF. The CDR3 DNA sequence: TGTGCCAGCAGCCGACAGGTTAGCAATCAGCCCCAGCATTTT.

The chain has TRBV30 and TRBJ2-5, with D perhaps being TRBD1 or TRBD2 (5 bases each). V was cut by 0 bases and J by 4 bases, with 9 bases left in between. In germline, CDR1 is GTSNPN, CDR2 SVGIG (reference sequence). CDR3 length equals 13 residues. The CDR3 nucleotides read TGTGCCTGGAGTGTCCTAGGGACAGAGACCCAGTACTTC. Protein: CAWSVLGTETQYF.

Ten or more counts support this clonotype. The V gene is TRBV7-6, the J gene TRBJ2-7; D is undetermined. Trimming cost V 5 bases and J 1 base, with 15 bases left between them. The germline V gene has CDR1 SGHVS and CDR2 FNYEAQ. This CDR3 comprises 15 residues. CDR3 coding DNA: TGTGCCAGCAGCCAAGACCCGGACCGGTCCTACGAGCAGTACTTC. Protein: CASSQDPDRSYEQYF.

The V gene is TRBV29-1, the J gene TRBJ1-2; 9 positions match TRBD1. The J segment lost 3 bases and the V segment lost 4 bases, leaving 0 bases of the junction unmatched. This CDR3 is 12 amino acids long. The germline V gene encodes CDR1 SQVTM and CDR2 ANQGSEA. CDR3 nucleotides: TGCAGCGTTGGGACAGGGGACTATGGCTACACCTTC. It specifies CSVGTGDYGYTF.

This clonotype was observed many times. This chain uses TRBV3-1 with TRBJ2-2; 9 bases match TRBD2. Germline lookup yields CDR1 LGHDT and CDR2 YNNKEL (reference sequence). The ends lost 5 bases at V and 5 bases at J; junction bases unmatched: 9. The CDR3 is 16 amino acids. For the CDR3, the DNA is TGTGCCAGCAGCACAAGGACCACTAGCGGGACCGGGGAGCTGTTTTTT. This translates into CASSTRTTSGTGELFF.

This clonotype was observed many times. The chain employs TRBV12-3 or TRBV12-4 and TRBJ1-2; D is unclear. The CDR3 spans 14 residues. Trimming removed 1 base from V and 5 bases from J, with 11 bases in between. Here the CDR3 reads CASSLVGRRYGYTF. Here the CDR3 DNA reads TGTGCCAGCAGTTTAGTAGGTAGGCGGTATGGCTACACCTTC.

This clonotype was picked up many times. CDR3 in DNA: TGTGCCAGTTCGGACCACCGGGACTACTCCTACGAGCAGTACTTC. Amino acid sequence: CASSDHRDYSYEQYF. The rearrangement joins TRBV9 to TRBJ2-7; 7 positions agree with TRBD2. Germline CDR1 is SGDLS and CDR2 is YYNGEE. The CDR3 is made up of 15 amino acids. The V segment lost 8 bases and the J segment 0 bases; nucleotides outside the gene matches: 11.

This clonotype was picked up many times. This chain joins TRBV28 and TRBJ2-7; D gene ambiguous. This CDR3 comprises 14 residues. Per germline, CDR1 MDHEN and CDR2 SYDVKM. V was clipped by 5 bases and J by 0 bases, with 11 bases between them. For the CDR3, the DNA is TGTGCCAGCAGTCAACCCCCGGGCTCCTACGAGCAGTACTTC. Amino acid sequence: CASSQPPGSYEQYF.

This clonotype occurred many times. A far larger clone differs by one base, so this is likely a read error. V and J are TRBV29-1 and TRBJ2-1, with 7 bases identical to TRBD1. The CDR3 has 15 amino acids. Unmatched junction bases numbered 13, after V lost 1 base and J lost 10 bases. Germline V gene sequence: CDR1 SQVTM, CDR2 ANQGSEA. The CDR3 is CSVEGRDRTSYEQFF. The CDR3 DNA reads as TGCAGCGTTGAAGGTCGGGACAGAACCTCCTACGAGCAGTTCTTC.

This clonotype has a count of ten or more. The rearrangement links TRBV5-1 to TRBJ2-1; 8 bases match TRBD1. Germline values: CDR1 SGHRS, CDR2 YFSETQ. The CDR3 spans 15 residues. J was trimmed by 4 bases and V by 4 bases; bases with no gene match: 7. In DNA, the CDR3 is TGCGCCAGCAGCCCCCGACAGGGGCCTTACAATGAGCAGTTCTTC. Translating it yields CASSPRQGPYNEQFF.

A word on this clonotype: One base separates it from a far larger clone, so it is likely a read error. The V and J genes are TRBV28 and TRBJ2-1, with unresolved D. This CDR3 has 12 amino acids. The V and J ends lost 6 bases and 10 bases respectively, with 13 bases between them. In germline, CDR1 is MDHEN, CDR2 SYDVKM. CDR3 in DNA: TGTGCCAGCAGCCCTCCGGCCTACGAGCAGTTCTTC. It is translated as CASSPPAYEQFF.

The chain combines TRBV5-1 with TRBJ2-2; unclear D gene. V was trimmed by 3 bases and J by 3 bases, leaving 12 bases between them. The CDR3 loop spans 15 amino acids. Germline-derived CDR1 and CDR2 are SGHRS and YFSETQ. The CDR3 region has the DNA TGCGCCAGCAGCTCTCGCCCCGGCGACACCGGGGAGCTGTTTTTT. This codes for CASSSRPGDTGELFF.

In its sample, this clonotype was seen many times. This chain connects TRBV6-2 or TRBV6-3 to TRBJ2-1; TRBD2 matches at 8 bases. CDR3 size: 14 residues. The germline V gene encodes CDR1 MNHEY and CDR2 SVGEGT. After removal of 4 bases from V and 7 bases from J, the junction contained 6 bases not matched to a gene. CDR3 bases: TGTGCCAGCAGTTCGGTAGCGGGGAAAAATGAGCAGTTCTTC. This codes for CASSSVAGKNEQFF.

This chain joins TRBV2 and TRBJ2-1; TRBD1 is a possible D gene (6 bases). This CDR3 has 13 residues. V lost 4 bases and J lost 6, with 10 bases in between. Germline V CDR1 and CDR2: SNHLY, FYNNEI. The CDR3, as DNA: TGTGCCAGCAGTGTCGACAGGTTCAATGAGCAGTTCTTC. Its translation: CASSVDRFNEQFF.

The sample holds many counts of this clonotype. At one end, the junction sequence differs from germline, possibly due to a read error. V gene TRBV19 combines with J gene TRBJ1-1; unclear D gene. There are 14 residues in the CDR3. CDR1 is LNHDA, CDR2 SQIVND, per germline (reference sequence). The CDR3: CASRIDVPNTEAFF. The CDR3 region has the DNA TGTGCCAGTAGAATAGACGTTCCAAACACTGAAGCTTTCTTT.